This T cell receptor beta chain was sequenced in a study of cytomegalovirus exposure and HLA in healthy donors. Use of 60 Vbeta and 13 Jbeta primers characterized the PCR. Produced via immunoSEQ multiplex PCR; TCRdb's table is partial and in-frame only. The sample has over 75,000 clones, about 83% seen once. Findings of the study overall: As a later analysis revealed, most CMV-associated TCR beta chains appeared HLA-restricted. It was in a later analysis that TCR association rates were seen to vary by HLA locus, highest for DRB1 and lowest for HLA-C. In an earlier analysis, about 87% or about 30%: the productive usage of most TCR beta V segments.

The germline V gene encodes CDR1 SEHNR and CDR2 FQNEAQ (reference sequence). The CDR3 totals 12 residues. In the case of this clone: The antigen remains undetermined. One end of the junction fails to match germline, which may point to a read error.

The receptor's source is a man between 60 and 70 years old in good health and CMV-seropositive. The rearrangement joins TRBV7-9 to TRBJ2-7, with D unclear. The sequenced sample was PBMCs. The CDR3 is CSSSRDAYEQYF. The CDR3 DNA follows: TGTTCCAGCAGCCGAGATGCCTACGAGCAGTACTTC.